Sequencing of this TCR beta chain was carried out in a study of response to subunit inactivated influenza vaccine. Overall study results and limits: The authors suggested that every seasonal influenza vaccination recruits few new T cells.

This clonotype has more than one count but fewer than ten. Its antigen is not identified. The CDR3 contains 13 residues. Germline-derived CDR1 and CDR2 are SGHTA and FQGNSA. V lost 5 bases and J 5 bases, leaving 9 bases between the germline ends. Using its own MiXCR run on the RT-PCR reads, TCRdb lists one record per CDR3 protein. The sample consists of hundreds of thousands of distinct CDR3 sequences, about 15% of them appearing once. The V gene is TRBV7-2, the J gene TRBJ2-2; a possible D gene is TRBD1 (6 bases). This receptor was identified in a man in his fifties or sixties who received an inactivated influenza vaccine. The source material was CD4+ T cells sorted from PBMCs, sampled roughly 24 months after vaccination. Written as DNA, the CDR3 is TGTGCCAGCAGCGGACAGAGTACCGGGGAGCTGTTTTTT. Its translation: CASSGQSTGELFF.